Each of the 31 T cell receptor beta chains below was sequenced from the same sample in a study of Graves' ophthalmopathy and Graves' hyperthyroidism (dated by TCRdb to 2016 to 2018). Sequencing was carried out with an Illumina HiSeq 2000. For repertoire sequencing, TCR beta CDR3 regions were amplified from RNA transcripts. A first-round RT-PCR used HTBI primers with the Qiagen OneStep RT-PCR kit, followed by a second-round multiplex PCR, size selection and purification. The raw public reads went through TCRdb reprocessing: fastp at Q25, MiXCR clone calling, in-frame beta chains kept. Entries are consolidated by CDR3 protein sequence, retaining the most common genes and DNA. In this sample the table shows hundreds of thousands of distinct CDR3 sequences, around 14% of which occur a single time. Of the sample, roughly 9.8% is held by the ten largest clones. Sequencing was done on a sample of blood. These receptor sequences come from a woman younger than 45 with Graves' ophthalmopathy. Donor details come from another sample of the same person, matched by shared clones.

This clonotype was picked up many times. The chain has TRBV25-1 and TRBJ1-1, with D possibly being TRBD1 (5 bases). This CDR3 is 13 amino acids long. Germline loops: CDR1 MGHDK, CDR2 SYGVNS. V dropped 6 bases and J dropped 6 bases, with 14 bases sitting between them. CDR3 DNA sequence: TGTGCCAGCAGGACACTCACAGGCTCTGAAGCTTTCTTT. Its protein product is CASRTLTGSEAFF.

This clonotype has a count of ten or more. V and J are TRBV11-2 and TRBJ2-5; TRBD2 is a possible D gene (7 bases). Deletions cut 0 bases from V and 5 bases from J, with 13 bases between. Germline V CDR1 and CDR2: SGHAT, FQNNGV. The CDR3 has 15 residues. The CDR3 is CASSLDRGASETQYF. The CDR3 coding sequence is TGTGCCAGCAGCTTAGATCGGGGGGCCTCGGAGACCCAGTACTTC.

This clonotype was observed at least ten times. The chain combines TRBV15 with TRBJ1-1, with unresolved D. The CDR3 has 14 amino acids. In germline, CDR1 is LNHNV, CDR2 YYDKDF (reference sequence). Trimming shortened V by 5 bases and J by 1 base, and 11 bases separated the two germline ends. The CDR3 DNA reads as TGTGCCACCAGCGGCAGCGCACGGAACACTGAAGCTTTCTTT. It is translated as CATSGSARNTEAFF.

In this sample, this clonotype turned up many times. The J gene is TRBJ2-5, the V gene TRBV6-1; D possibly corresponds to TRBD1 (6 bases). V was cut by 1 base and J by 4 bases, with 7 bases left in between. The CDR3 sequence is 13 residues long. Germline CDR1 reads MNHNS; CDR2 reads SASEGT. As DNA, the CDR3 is TGTGCCAGCAGTGAAGGGACAGTAGAGACCCAGTACTTC. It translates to CASSEGTVETQYF.

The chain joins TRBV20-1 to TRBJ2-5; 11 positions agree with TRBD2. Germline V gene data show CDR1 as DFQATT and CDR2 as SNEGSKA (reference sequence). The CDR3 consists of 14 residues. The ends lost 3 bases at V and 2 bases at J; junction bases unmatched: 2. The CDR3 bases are TGCAGTGCTAGTCGACTAGCGGGACAAGAGACCCAGTACTTC. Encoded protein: CSASRLAGQETQYF.

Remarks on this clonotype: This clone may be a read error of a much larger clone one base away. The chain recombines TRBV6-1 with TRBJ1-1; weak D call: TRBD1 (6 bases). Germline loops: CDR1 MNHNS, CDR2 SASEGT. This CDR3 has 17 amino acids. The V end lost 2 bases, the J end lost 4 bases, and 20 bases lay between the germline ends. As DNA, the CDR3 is TGTGCCAGCAGTGAACAGGATATAGGGGGTTGGGTCACTGAAGCTTTCTTT. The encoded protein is CASSEQDIGGWVTEAFF.

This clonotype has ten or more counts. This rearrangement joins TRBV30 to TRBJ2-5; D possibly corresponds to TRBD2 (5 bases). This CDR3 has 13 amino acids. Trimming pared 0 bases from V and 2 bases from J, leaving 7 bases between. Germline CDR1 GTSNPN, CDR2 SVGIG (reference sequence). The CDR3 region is CAWSVLVQETQYF. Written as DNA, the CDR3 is TGTGCCTGGAGTGTACTAGTTCAAGAGACCCAGTACTTC.

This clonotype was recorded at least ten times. CDR3 nucleotides: TGCGCCAGCAGCCAAGCTCCGGCGTACACCGGGGAGCTGTTTTTT. Residues: CASSQAPAYTGELFF. The chain combines TRBV4-1 with TRBJ2-2; no firm D call. Germline-derived CDR1 and CDR2 are MGHRA and YSYEKL. The CDR3 contains 15 residues. Trimming shortened V by 1 base and J by 3 bases, and 9 bases separated the two germline ends.

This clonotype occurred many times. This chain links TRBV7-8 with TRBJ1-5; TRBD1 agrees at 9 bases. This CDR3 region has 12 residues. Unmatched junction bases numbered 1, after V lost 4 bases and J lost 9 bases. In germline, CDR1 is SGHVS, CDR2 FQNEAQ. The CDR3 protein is CASSSGQGPQHF. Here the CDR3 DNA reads TGTGCCAGCAGCTCGGGACAGGGGCCCCAGCATTTT.

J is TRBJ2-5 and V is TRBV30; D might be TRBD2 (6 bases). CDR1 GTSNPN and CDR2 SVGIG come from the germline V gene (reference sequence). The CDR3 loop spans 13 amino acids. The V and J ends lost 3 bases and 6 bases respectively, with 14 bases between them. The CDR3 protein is CAWSAGSQKTQYF. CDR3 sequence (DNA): TGTGCCTGGAGCGCGGGGAGTCAAAAGACCCAGTACTTC.

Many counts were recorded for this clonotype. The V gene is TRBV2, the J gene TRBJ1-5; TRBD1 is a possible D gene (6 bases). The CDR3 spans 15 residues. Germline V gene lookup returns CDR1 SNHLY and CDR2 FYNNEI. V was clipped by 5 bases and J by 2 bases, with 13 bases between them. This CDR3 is CASSPGGPRNQPQHF. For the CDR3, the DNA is TGTGCCAGCAGTCCGGGGGGCCCGCGCAATCAGCCCCAGCATTTT.

As DNA, the CDR3 is TGTGCCAGCAGCCTCCCCCCGGGATACAATCAGCCCCAGCATTTT. Its translation: CASSLPPGYNQPQHF. The chain combines TRBV7-2 with TRBJ1-5; D is unresolved. V was pared by 5 bases and J by 3 bases, with 14 bases between. The CDR3 totals 15 residues. Germline lookup yields CDR1 SGHTA and CDR2 FQGNSA.

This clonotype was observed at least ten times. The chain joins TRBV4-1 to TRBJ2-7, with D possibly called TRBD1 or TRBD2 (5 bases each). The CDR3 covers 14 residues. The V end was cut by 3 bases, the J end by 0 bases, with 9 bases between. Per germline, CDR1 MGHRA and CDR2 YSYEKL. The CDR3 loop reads CASSHRDGSYEQYF. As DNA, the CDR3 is TGCGCCAGCAGCCACCGGGACGGCTCCTACGAGCAGTACTTC.

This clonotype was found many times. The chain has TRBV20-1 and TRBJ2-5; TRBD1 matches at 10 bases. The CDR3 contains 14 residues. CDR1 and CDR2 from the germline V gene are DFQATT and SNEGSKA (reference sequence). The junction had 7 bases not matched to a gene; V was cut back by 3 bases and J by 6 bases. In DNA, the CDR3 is TGCAGTGCTAGTGGGGACAGGGGAGAGAAGACCCAGTACTTC. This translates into CSASGDRGEKTQYF.

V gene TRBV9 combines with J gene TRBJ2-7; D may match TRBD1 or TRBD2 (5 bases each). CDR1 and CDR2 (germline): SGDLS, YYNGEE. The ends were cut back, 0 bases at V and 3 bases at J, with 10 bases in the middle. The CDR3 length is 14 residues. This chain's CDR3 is CASSVGDQGYEQYF. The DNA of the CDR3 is TGTGCCAGCAGCGTAGGGGACCAGGGCTACGAGCAGTACTTC.

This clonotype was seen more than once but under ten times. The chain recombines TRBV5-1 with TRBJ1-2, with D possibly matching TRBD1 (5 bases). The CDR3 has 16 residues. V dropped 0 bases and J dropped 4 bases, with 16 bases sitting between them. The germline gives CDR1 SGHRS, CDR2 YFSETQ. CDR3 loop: CASSLVIGRAPYGYTF. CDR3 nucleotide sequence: TGCGCCAGCAGCTTGGTTATCGGCAGGGCGCCCTATGGCTACACCTTC.

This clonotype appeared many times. The CDR3 loop reads CASTNGQGAQPQHF. The CDR3 nucleotides read TGTGCCAGCACCAACGGACAGGGGGCTCAGCCCCAGCATTTT. The V call is TRBV12-3 or TRBV12-4, the J call TRBJ1-5, with 11 positions matching TRBD1. The V gene end was trimmed by 7 bases and the J gene end by 6 bases; junction bases not matched to a gene: 5. This CDR3 is 14 amino acids long.

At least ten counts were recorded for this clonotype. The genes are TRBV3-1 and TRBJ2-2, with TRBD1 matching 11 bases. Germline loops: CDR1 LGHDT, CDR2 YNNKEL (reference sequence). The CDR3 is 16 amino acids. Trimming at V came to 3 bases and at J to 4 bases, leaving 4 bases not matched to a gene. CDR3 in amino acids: CASSQRGQGVTGELFF. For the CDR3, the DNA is TGTGCCAGCAGCCAGAGGGGACAGGGGGTCACCGGGGAGCTGTTTTTT. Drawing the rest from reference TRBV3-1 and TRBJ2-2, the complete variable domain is DTAVSQTPKYLVTQMGNDKSIKCEQNLGHDTMYWYKQDSKKFLKIMFSYNNKELIINETVPNRFSPKSPDKAHLNLHINSLELGDSAVYFCASSQRGQGVTGELFFGEGSRLTVL.

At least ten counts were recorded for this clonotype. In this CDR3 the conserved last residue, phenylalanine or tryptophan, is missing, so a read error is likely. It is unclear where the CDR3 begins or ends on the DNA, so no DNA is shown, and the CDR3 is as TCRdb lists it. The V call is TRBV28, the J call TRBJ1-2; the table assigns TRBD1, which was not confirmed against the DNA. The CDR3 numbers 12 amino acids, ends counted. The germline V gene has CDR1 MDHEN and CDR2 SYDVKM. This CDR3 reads CASSARMKGVQY.

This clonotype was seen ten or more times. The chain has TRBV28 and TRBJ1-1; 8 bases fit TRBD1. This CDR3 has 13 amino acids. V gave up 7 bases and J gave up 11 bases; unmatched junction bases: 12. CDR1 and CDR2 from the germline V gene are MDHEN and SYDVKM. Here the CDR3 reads CASTSGGRWFAFF. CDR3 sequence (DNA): TGTGCCAGCACCTCAGGGGGCAGGTGGTTTGCTTTCTTT.

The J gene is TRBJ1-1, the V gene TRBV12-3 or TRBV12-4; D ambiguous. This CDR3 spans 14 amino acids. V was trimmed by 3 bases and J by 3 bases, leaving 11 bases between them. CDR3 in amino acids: CASSFWVVDTEAFF. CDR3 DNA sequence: TGTGCCAGCAGTTTTTGGGTGGTGGACACTGAAGCTTTCTTT.

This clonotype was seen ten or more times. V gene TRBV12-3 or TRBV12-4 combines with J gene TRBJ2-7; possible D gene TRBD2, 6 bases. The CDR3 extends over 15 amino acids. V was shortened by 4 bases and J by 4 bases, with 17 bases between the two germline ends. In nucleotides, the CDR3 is TGTGCCAGCAGTTCCGGGGGTCAGGGTACTTACGAGCAGTACTTC. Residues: CASSSGGQGTYEQYF.

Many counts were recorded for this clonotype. The CDR3 reads CASSSDTVGARTGELFF. CDR3 bases: TGTGCCAGCAGTTCGGATACCGTGGGGGCGCGGACCGGGGAGCTGTTTTTT. The chain has TRBV12-3 or TRBV12-4 and TRBJ2-2; D possibly corresponds to TRBD1 (6 bases). The CDR3 runs to 17 residues. V lost 4 bases to trimming and J lost 5 bases, with 20 bases between them.

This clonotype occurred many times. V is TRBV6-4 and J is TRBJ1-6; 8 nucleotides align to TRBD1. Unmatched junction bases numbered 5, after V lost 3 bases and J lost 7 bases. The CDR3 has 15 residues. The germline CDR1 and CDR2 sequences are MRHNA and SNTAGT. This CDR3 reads CASSDGQGANSPLHF. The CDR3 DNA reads TGTGCCAGCAGTGATGGGCAGGGGGCCAATTCACCCCTCCACTTT.

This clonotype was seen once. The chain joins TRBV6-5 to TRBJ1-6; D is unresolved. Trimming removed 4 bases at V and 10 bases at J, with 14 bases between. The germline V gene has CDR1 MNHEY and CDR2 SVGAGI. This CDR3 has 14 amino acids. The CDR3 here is CASSSGMVGSPLHF. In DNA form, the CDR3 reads TGTGCCAGCAGTTCCGGGATGGTAGGCTCACCCCTCCACTTT.

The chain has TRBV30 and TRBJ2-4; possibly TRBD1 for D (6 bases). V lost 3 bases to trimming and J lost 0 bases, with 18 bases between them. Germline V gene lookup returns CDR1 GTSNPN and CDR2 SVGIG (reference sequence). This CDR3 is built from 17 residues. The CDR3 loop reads CAWRDSPRGLAKNIQYF. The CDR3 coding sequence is TGTGCCTGGAGGGACAGTCCAAGAGGACTAGCCAAAAACATTCAGTACTTC.

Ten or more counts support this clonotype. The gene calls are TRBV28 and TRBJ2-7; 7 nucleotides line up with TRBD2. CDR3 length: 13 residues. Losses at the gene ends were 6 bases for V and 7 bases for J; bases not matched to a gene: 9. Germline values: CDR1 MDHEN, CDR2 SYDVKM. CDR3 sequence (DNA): TGTGCCAGCAGACCCATCGGGGGGAGGGAGCAGTACTTC. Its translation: CASRPIGGREQYF.

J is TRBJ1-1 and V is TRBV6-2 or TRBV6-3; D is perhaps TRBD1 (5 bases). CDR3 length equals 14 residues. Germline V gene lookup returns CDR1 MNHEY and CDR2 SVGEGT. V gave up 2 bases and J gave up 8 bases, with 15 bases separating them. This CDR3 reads CASSYLYVGTEAFF. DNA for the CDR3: TGTGCCAGCAGTTACCTTTACGTTGGGACGGAAGCTTTCTTT.

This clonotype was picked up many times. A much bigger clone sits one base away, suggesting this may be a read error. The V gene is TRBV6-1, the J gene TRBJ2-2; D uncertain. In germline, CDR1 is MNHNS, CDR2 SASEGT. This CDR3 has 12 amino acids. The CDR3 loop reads CAGRWTTGELFF. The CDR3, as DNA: TGTGCCGGCAGATGGACCACCGGGGAGCTGTTTTTT.

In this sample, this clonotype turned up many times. The DNA of the CDR3 is TGCAGTGCTAATCGACCGGGACAGGTCGTTTCACCCCTCCACTTT. It translates to CSANRPGQVVSPLHF. The V and J genes are TRBV20-1 and TRBJ1-6; 8 nucleotides match TRBD1. CDR3 length: 15 residues. V dropped 4 bases and J dropped 9; count of bases not matched to a gene: 11. Germline CDR1 DFQATT, CDR2 SNEGSKA (reference sequence).

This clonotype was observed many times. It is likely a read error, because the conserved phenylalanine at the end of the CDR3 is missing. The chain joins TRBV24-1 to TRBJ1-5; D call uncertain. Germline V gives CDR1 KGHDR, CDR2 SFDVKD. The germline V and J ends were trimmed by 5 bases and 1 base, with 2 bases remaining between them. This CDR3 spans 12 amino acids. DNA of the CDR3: TGTGCCACCAGTGCAAGCAATCAGCCCCAGCATTCT. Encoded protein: CATSASNQPQHS.